Shown below are 15 T cell receptor beta chains from a single sample sequenced in a study of Graves' ophthalmopathy and Graves' hyperthyroidism. Transcripts of RNA were the source for amplifying TCR beta CDR3 regions. HTBI primers primed a first-round RT-PCR, and a second-round multiplex PCR followed. TCRdb fed the multiplex PCR reads into MiXCR, producing one record per CDR3 protein. Seen here are about 550,000 distinct CDR3 sequences, about two fifths observed once, and the top ten hold over 3.5%. The sequenced sample consisted of peripheral blood or thyroid tissue (not recorded which). These receptors were obtained from an adult man with Graves' hyperthyroidism.

Remarks on this clonotype: This likely comes from a read error, as the CDR3 has no conserved phenylalanine or tryptophan at its end. Because the CDR3's place on the DNA is in doubt, the DNA is left out and the CDR3 is given as listed by TCRdb. This chain connects TRBV9 to TRBJ2-2. Germline CDR1 and CDR2: SGDLS and YYNGEE. The CDR3 length is 10 residues, termini included. CDR3 sequence: CASSVATQRG.

The V and J genes are TRBV12-3 or TRBV12-4 and TRBJ2-2, with a tentative D call TRBD2 (7 bases). V was cut by 1 base and J by 3 bases, with 12 bases left in between. There are 16 residues in the CDR3. DNA for the CDR3: TGTGCCAGCAGTTTAGGCGGGGGCAGGTACACCGGGGAGCTGTTTTTT. Translating it yields CASSLGGGRYTGELFF.

This clonotype was detected ten times or more. V usage is TRBV7-8 and J usage is TRBJ1-5; no reliable D call. The V gene lost 3 bases and the J gene lost 2 bases, with 2 bases spanning the gap. Germline CDR1 SGHVS, CDR2 FQNEAQ. The CDR3 length is 12 residues. DNA for the CDR3: TGTGCCAGCAGCTTCGGCAATCAGCCCCAGCATTTT. Its translation: CASSFGNQPQHF.

This clonotype was seen only a few times. The chain links TRBV12-3 or TRBV12-4 to TRBJ2-7; D not resolved. V was pared by 0 bases and J by 0 bases, with 18 bases between. The CDR3 totals 18 residues. The DNA of the CDR3 is TGTGCCAGCAGTTTAGCGCGTAACGGGTTCCCCTTCTCCTACGAGCAGTACTTC. Its translation is CASSLARNGFPFSYEQYF.

This clonotype was seen many times. This chain links TRBV6-5 with TRBJ1-1; no definite D call. CDR1 is MNHEY, CDR2 SVGAGI, per germline. Between the trimmed V and J ends, which lost 2 bases and 5 bases, there was a span of 15 bases. The CDR3 consists of 15 residues. This chain's CDR3 is CASSYTSDLRTEAFF. CDR3 DNA: TGTGCCAGCAGTTACACATCGGACCTCAGGACTGAAGCTTTCTTT.

This clonotype was detected many times. V usage is TRBV7-8 and J usage is TRBJ1-1; the D gene is possibly TRBD1 (5 bases). Trimming removed 2 bases at V and 1 base at J, with 14 bases between. Germline CDR1 and CDR2: SGHVS and FQNEAQ. This CDR3 comprises 16 residues. CDR3 in amino acids: CASSLHGAVGNTEAFF. The CDR3 DNA reads TGTGCCAGCAGCTTACATGGGGCAGTGGGGAACACTGAAGCTTTCTTT.

The sample holds a few counts of this clonotype. V usage is TRBV7-8 and J usage is TRBJ2-7, with 10 nucleotides matching TRBD2. The J call is in doubt because the DNA end fits TRBJ2-1 better. The CDR3 extends over 15 amino acids. From germline, CDR1 is SGHVS and CDR2 FQNEAQ. The CDR3 nucleotides are TGTGCCAGTAGTCCAGCGGGAGGGTCGTTCGGCGAGCAGTTCTTC. Encoded protein: CASSPAGGSFGEQFF.

This clonotype was recorded many times. V is TRBV7-2 and J is TRBJ2-5; D not resolved. This CDR3 spans 12 amino acids. CDR1 is SGHTA and CDR2 is FQGNSA in the germline V gene. Trimming shortened V by 1 base and J by 5 bases, and 5 bases separated the two germline ends. DNA of the CDR3: TGTGCCAGCAGCTTAGTTGCCGAGACCCAGTACTTC. It translates to CASSLVAETQYF. Together with reference TRBV7-2 and TRBJ2-5, the CDR3 gives the full variable domain: GAGVSQSPSNKVTEKGKDVELRCDPISGHTALYWYRQSLGQGLEFLIYFQGNSAPDKSGLPSDRFSAERTGGSVSTLTIQRTQQEDSAVYLCASSLVAETQYFGPGTRLLVL.

This clonotype was observed at least ten times. CDR3 in DNA: TGTGCCAGCAGCTCGCGGGAGTTCACCGGGGAGCTGTTTTTT. It specifies CASSSREFTGELFF. The chain uses TRBV11-1 and TRBJ2-2, with 7 nucleotides matching TRBD2. The CDR3 length is 14 residues. Trimming at V came to 4 bases and at J to 4 bases, leaving 3 bases not matched to a gene. Per germline, CDR1 SGHAT and CDR2 FQDESV (reference sequence).

This clonotype was counted many times. Here the CDR3 reads CASSSADTEAFF. In DNA, the CDR3 is TGTGCCAGCAGCTCCGCAGACACTGAAGCTTTCTTT. The V and J genes are TRBV7-9 and TRBJ1-1; no definite D call. Trimming shortened V by 4 bases and J by 3 bases, and 6 bases separated the two germline ends. The CDR3 runs to 12 residues. The germline CDR1 and CDR2 sequences are SEHNR and FQNEAQ (reference sequence).

Many counts were recorded for this clonotype. This rearrangement joins TRBV29-1 to TRBJ2-7; D gene unclear. Trimming pared 8 bases from V and 2 bases from J, leaving 16 bases between. The V gene's germline CDR1 is SQVTM and CDR2 ANQGSEA. The CDR3 covers 13 residues. The CDR3: CSTVAADTYEQYF. The CDR3 bases are TGCAGCACCGTCGCCGCAGACACCTACGAGCAGTACTTC.

This clonotype showed up many times. The V call is TRBV7-2, the J call TRBJ2-5; 11 bases align to TRBD1. Trimming removed 5 bases from V and 5 bases from J; junction bases left unmatched: 10. The V gene's germline CDR1 is SGHTA and CDR2 FQGNSA. The CDR3 runs 16 residues. The DNA of the CDR3 is TGTGCCAGCAGCACCCGTTGGACAGGGGGCATGGAGACCCAGTACTTC. This sequence encodes CASSTRWTGGMETQYF. Variable domain in full (rest from reference TRBV7-2 and TRBJ2-5): GAGVSQSPSNKVTEKGKDVELRCDPISGHTALYWYRQSLGQGLEFLIYFQGNSAPDKSGLPSDRFSAERTGGSVSTLTIQRTQQEDSAVYLCASSTRWTGGMETQYFGPGTRLLVL.

This clonotype was picked up many times. The chain carries TRBV5-8 and TRBJ1-1, with D tentatively TRBD1 (6 bases). The germline V and J ends were trimmed by 2 bases and 6 bases, with 11 bases remaining between them. The germline V gene encodes CDR1 SGHTS and CDR2 YDEGEE. This CDR3 contains 13 residues. This chain's CDR3 is CASSLLQGSEAFF. CDR3 in DNA: TGTGCCAGCAGCTTATTACAGGGCTCTGAAGCTTTCTTT.

This sequence joins TRBV6-5 and TRBJ2-7, with 10 bases lining up with TRBD2. The CDR3 sequence is 15 residues long. The germline gives CDR1 MNHEY, CDR2 SVGAGI. V was pared by 5 bases and J by 7 bases, with 11 bases of the junction left unmatched. The CDR3 region has the DNA TGTGCCAGCAGTGGCCTAGCGGGAGCTTTTTATGAGCAGTACTTC. It encodes CASSGLAGAFYEQYF.

There are many counts of this clonotype. V usage is TRBV29-1 and J usage is TRBJ1-2; possibly TRBD1 for D (5 bases). The CDR3 covers 12 residues. The germline V gene has CDR1 SQVTM and CDR2 ANQGSEA. Trimming stripped 4 bases from V and 5 bases from J, with 11 bases between. DNA of the CDR3: TGCAGCGTTGGACAGTCACCATATGGCTACACCTTC. Translation gives CSVGQSPYGYTF.